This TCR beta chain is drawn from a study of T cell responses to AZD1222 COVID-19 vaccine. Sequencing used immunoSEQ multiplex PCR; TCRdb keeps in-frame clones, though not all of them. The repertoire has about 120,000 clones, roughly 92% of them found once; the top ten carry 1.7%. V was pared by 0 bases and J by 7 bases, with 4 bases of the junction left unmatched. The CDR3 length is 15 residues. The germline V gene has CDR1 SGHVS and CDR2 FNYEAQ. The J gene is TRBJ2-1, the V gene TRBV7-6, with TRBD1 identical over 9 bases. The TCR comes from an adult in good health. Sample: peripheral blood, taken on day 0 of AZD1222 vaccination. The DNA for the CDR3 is TGTGCCAGCAGCTTAGCCGGGACAGGGCTGAATGAGCAGTTCTTC. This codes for CASSLAGTGLNEQFF.